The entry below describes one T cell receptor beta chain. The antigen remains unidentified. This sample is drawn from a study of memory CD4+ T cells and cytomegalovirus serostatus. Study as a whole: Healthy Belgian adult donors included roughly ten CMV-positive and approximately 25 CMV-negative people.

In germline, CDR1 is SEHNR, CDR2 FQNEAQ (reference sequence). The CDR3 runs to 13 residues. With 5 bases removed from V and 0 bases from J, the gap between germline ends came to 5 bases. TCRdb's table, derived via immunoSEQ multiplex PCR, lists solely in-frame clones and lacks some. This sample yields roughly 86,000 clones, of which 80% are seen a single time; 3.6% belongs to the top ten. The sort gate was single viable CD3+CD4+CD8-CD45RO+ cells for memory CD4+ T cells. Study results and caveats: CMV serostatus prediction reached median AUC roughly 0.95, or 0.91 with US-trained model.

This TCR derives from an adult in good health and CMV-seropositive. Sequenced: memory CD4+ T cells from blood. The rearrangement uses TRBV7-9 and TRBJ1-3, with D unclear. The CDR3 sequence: CASSPASGNTIYF. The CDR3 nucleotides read TGTGCCAGCAGCCCGGCCTCTGGAAACACCATATATTTT.